This T cell receptor (beta chain) is drawn from a study of T cells in Graves' hyperthyroidism and ophthalmopathy. Recently diagnosed hyperthyroidism of less than 2 months' duration affected patients aged 18 to 65. The study excluded patients with uncontrolled infection, other autoimmune disease, pregnancy or lactation. This clonotype was found many times. Its cognate antigen is unknown. The CDR3 consists of 12 residues. Germline assignment: CDR1 DFQATT and CDR2 SNEGSKA (reference sequence). Authors of the study amplified TCR beta CDR3 regions from RNA transcripts. HTBI primers were the set used in a first-round RT-PCR of the TCR CDR3. TCRdb re-derived calls from the multiplex PCR reads in MiXCR, one entry per CDR3 protein. The sample contains some 740,000 distinct CDR3 sequences, about 14% of which appear only once. Study outcomes and limitations: The model identified upcoming ophthalmopathy a median approximately 6.5 months ahead of onset.

What was sequenced was blood. The TCR was taken from a young woman with Graves' hyperthyroidism. This chain uses TRBV20-1 with TRBJ2-1, with TRBD2 matching over 8 bases. The CDR3 DNA is TGCGGCCTACGGACTAGCCTGAATGAGCAGTTCTTC. It specifies CGLRTSLNEQFF.